Sequencing of this T cell receptor (beta chain) was carried out in a study of memory CD4+ T cells and cytomegalovirus serostatus. Study-wide background: This sample comes from healthy Belgian adults, about nine CMV seropositive, 24 seronegative.

Single viable CD3+CD4+CD8-CD45RO+ cells were sorted as the memory CD4+ T cells. Generated by immunoSEQ multiplex PCR, the TCRdb table keeps only in-frame clones and is missing some. The sample has 45,000 to 60,000 clones; around 83% are singletons. The J segment lost 3 bases and the V segment lost 0 bases, leaving 3 bases of the junction unmatched. Germline CDR1 SGHVS, CDR2 FQNEAQ. This CDR3 contains 15 residues. This sequence joins TRBV7-8 and TRBJ2-3; 7 bases map to TRBD2. The sample taken for sequencing was memory CD4+ T cells from blood. This TCR was sampled from an adult in good health and CMV-seropositive. CDR3 nucleotides: TGTGCCAGCAGCTTAGCGGGAGGGCCGACAGATACGCAGTATTTT. Amino acids: CASSLAGGPTDTQYF. Full variable domain (outside the CDR3, taken from reference TRBV7-8 and TRBJ2-3): GAGVSQSPRYKVAKRGQDVALRCDPISGHVSLFWYQQALGQGPEFLTYFQNEAQLDKSGLPSDRFFAERPEGSVSTLKIQRTQQEDSAVYLCASSLAGGPTDTQYFGPGTRLTVL.